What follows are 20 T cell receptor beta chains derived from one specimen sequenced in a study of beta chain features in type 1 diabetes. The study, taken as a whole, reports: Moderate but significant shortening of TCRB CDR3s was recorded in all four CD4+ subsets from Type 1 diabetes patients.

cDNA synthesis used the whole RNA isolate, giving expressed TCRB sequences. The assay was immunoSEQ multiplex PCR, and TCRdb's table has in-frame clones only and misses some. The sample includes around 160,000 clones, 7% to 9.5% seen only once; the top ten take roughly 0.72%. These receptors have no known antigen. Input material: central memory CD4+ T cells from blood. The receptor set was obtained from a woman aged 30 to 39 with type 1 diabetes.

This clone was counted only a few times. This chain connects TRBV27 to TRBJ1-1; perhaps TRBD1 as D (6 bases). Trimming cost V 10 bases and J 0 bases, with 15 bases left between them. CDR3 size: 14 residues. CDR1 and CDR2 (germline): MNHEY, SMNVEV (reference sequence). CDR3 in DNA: TGTGCCACCCGCCCGGACAGAATGAACACTGAAGCTTTCTTT. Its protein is CATRPDRMNTEAFF.

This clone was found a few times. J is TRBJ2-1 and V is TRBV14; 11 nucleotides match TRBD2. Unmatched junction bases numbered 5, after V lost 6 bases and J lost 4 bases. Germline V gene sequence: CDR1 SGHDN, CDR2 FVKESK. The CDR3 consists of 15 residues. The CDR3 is CASRDTSGRYNEQFF. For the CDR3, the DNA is TGTGCCAGCAGAGACACTAGCGGGAGATACAATGAGCAGTTCTTC.

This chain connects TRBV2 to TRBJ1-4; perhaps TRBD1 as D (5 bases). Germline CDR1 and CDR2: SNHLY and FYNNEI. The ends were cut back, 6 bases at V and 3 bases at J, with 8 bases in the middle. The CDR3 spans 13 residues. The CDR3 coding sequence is TGTGCCAGCAGGCGGGACCCTAATGAAAAACTGTTTTTT. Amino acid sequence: CASRRDPNEKLFF.

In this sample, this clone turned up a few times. The CDR3 is CASSLLPNTEAFF. The CDR3 nucleotides read TGTGCCAGCAGCTTACTCCCGAACACTGAAGCTTTCTTT. The chain joins TRBV7-2 to TRBJ1-1; no clear D gene. Germline lookup yields CDR1 SGHTA and CDR2 FQGNSA. V was pared by 2 bases and J by 1 base, with 5 bases between. This CDR3 contains 13 residues.

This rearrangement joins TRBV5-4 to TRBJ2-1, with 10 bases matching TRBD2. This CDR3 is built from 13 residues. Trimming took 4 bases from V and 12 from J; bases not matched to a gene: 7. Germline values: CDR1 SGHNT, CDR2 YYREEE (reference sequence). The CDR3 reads CASSLLTSGLQFF. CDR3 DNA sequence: TGTGCCAGCAGCCTCCTGACTAGCGGGTTGCAGTTCTTC.

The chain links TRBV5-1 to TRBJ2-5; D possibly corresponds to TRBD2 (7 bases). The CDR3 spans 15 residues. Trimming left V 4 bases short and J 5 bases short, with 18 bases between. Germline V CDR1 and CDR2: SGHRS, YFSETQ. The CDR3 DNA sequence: TGCGCCAGCAGCGGGGAGGGACACCACGGGGAGACCCAGTACTTC. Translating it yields CASSGEGHHGETQYF.

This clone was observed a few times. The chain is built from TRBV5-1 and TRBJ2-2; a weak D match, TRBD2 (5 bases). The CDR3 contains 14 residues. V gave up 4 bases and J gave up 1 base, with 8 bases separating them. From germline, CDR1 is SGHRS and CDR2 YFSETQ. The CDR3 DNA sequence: TGCGCCAGCAGCCTCGGACTGAACACCGGGGAGCTGTTTTTT. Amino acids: CASSLGLNTGELFF.

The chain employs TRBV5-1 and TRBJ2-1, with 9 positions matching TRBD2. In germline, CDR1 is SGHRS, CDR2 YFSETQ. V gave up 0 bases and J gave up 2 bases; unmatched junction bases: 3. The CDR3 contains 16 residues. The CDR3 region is CASSLDASGTYNEQFF. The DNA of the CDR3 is TGCGCCAGCAGCTTGGACGCTAGCGGGACCTACAATGAGCAGTTCTTC. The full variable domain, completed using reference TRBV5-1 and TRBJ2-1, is KAGVTQTPRYLIKTRGQQVTLSCSPISGHRSVSWYQQTPGQGLQFLFEYFSETQRNKGNFPGRFSGRQFSNSRSEMNVSTLELGDSALYLCASSLDASGTYNEQFFGPGTRLTVL.

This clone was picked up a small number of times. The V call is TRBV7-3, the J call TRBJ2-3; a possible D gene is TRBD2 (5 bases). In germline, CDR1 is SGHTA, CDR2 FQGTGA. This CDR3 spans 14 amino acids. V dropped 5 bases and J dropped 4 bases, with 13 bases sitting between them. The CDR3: CASSPLGEPDTQYF. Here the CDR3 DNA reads TGTGCCAGCAGCCCCCTCGGGGAGCCAGATACGCAGTATTTT.

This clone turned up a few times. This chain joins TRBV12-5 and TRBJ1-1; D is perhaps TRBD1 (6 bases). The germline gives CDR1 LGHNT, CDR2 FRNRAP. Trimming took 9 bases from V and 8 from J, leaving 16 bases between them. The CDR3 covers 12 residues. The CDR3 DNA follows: TGTGCTAGCTCGAAGGAACAGGGAGAAGCTTTCTTT. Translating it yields CASSKEQGEAFF.

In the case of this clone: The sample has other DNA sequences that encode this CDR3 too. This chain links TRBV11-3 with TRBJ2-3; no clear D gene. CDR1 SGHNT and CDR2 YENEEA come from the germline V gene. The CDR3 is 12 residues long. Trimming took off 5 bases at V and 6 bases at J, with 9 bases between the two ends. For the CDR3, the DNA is TGTGCCAGCAGCCCGTCCCCGGATACGCAGTATTTT. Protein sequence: CASSPSPDTQYF.

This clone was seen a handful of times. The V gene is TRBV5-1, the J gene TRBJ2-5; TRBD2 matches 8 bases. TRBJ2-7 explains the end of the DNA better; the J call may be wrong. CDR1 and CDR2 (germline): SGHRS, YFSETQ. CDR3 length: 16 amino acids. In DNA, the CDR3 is TGCGCCAGCAGCTTGGGACGTAGCGGGACCCTCTACGAGCAGTACTTC. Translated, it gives CASSLGRSGTLYEQYF.

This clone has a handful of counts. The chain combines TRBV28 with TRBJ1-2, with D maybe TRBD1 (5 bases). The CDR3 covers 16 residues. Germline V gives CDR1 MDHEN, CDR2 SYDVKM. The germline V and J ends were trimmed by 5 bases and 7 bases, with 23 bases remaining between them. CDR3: CASSAPSLGLLGGYTF. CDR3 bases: TGTGCCAGCAGTGCACCCTCCTTGGGGCTGCTAGGTGGCTACACCTTC.

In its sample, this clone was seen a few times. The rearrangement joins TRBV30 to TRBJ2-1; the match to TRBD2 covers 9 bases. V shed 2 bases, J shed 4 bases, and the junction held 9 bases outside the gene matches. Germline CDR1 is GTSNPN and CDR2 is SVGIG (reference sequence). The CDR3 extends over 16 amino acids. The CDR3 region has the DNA TGTGCCTGGAGTATGGGACTAGCACAAATTTACAATGAGCAGTTCTTC. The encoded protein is CAWSMGLAQIYNEQFF.

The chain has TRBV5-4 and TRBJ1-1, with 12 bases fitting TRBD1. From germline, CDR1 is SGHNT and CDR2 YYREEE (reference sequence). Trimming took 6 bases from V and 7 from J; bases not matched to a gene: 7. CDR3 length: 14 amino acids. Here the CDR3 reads CASNRDRGQGEAFF. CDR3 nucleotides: TGTGCCAGCAACCGGGACAGGGGGCAGGGTGAAGCTTTCTTT.

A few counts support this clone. The CDR3 loop reads CASSQAGDTTETQYF. The CDR3 nucleotides read TGTGCCAGCAGCCAAGCGGGAGATACGACAGAGACCCAGTACTTC. The rearrangement links TRBV9 to TRBJ2-5; 8 nucleotides line up with TRBD2. CDR3 length: 15 amino acids. Germline V gene sequence: CDR1 SGDLS, CDR2 YYNGEE. Trimming removed 4 bases from V and 4 bases from J; junction bases left unmatched: 9.

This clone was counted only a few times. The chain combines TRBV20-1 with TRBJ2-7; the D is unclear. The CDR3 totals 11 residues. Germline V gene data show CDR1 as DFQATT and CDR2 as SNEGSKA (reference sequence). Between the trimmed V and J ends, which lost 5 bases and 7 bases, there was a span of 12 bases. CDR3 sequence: CSAYLGREQYF. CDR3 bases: TGCAGTGCTTACCTAGGAAGGGAGCAGTACTTC.

The CDR3 loop is CASSLHSGIPYEQYF. The DNA of the CDR3 is TGTGCCAGCAGTCTCCATAGCGGTATCCCCTACGAGCAGTACTTC. The chain combines TRBV27 with TRBJ2-7; a possible D gene is TRBD2 (6 bases). Trimming took off 5 bases at V and 2 bases at J, with 16 bases between the two ends. CDR3 length equals 15 residues. Germline V CDR1 and CDR2: MNHEY, SMNVEV (reference sequence).

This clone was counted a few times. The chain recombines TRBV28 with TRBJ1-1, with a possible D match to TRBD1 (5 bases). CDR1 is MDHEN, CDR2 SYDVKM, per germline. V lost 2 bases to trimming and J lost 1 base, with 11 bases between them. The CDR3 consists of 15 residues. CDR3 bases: TGTGCCAGCAGTTTAATGACAGCGGGGAACACTGAAGCTTTCTTT. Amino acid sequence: CASSLMTAGNTEAFF.

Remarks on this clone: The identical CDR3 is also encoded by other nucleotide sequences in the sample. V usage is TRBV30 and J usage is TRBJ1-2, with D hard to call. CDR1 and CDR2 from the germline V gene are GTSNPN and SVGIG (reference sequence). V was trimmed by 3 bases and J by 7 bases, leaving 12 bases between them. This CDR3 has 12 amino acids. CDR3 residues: CAWRTSLAGYTF. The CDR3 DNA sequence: TGTGCCTGGAGGACAAGTCTGGCTGGCTACACCTTC.